The 8 T cell receptor beta chains below were found in one sample sequenced in a study of blood T cell repertoires in COVID-19. Only in-frame clones appear in the TCRdb table, and some are missing; sequencing was by immunoSEQ multiplex PCR. The sample consists of roughly 200,000 clones, 83% of them appearing once. Sequencing input: peripheral blood. The receptors stem from a woman between 25 and 40 years old with COVID-19, enrolled during active disease.

The V gene is TRBV9, the J gene TRBJ2-1; 10 bases are a match to TRBD2. The germline gives CDR1 SGDLS, CDR2 YYNGEE. V was pared by 4 bases and J by 4 bases, with 5 bases of the junction left unmatched. The CDR3 runs 15 residues. CDR3 sequence (DNA): TGTGCCAGCAGCCCAGGGACTAGCGCGTACAATGAGCAGTTCTTC. Its translation: CASSPGTSAYNEQFF.

The table lists this clone with a few counts. The CDR3 DNA sequence: TGTGCCAGCAGCTTAGGAGTCGGCGGGGAGCTGTTTTTT. Translating it yields CASSLGVGGELFF. This chain joins TRBV7-8 and TRBJ2-2; the D is unclear. V was pared by 1 base and J by 7 bases, with 7 bases between. The CDR3 is made up of 13 amino acids. Germline V gene lookup returns CDR1 SGHVS and CDR2 FQNEAQ.

V gene TRBV30 combines with J gene TRBJ2-1; 12 nucleotides match TRBD2. The CDR3 extends over 13 amino acids. Germline loops: CDR1 GTSNPN, CDR2 SVGIG (reference sequence). The CDR3 loop reads CAGGLAGYNEQFF. The CDR3 nucleotides read TGTGCGGGAGGACTAGCGGGGTACAATGAGCAGTTCTTC.

This chain links TRBV4-1 with TRBJ1-4; D is undetermined. V was cut by 1 base and J by 1 base, with 13 bases left in between. The CDR3 has 17 residues. Looked up from germline, CDR1 is MGHRA and CDR2 is YSYEKL. The chain's CDR3 is CASSQAAQVETNEKLFF. DNA of the CDR3: TGCGCCAGCAGCCAAGCTGCTCAGGTTGAAACTAATGAAAAACTGTTTTTT.

This clone appeared once. The rearrangement uses TRBV4-2 and TRBJ2-3; TRBD2 matches at 10 bases. Germline V gene lookup returns CDR1 LGHNA and CDR2 YNFKEQ. Unmatched junction bases numbered 6, after V lost 0 bases and J lost 3 bases. The CDR3 has 17 residues. CDR3 coding DNA: TGTGCCAGCAGCCAAGATTGGAGCGGGAGGGTAACAGATACGCAGTATTTT. Translation: CASSQDWSGRVTDTQYF.

The gene calls are TRBV9 and TRBJ2-3; 8 bases match TRBD2. V shed 1 base, J shed 7 bases, and the junction held 14 bases outside the gene matches. CDR1 SGDLS and CDR2 YYNGEE come from the germline V gene. CDR3 size: 17 residues. The CDR3 DNA follows: TGTGCCAGCAGCGTAACCCCCGGTAGCGGGGATCGGCATACGCAGTATTTT. Translation gives CASSVTPGSGDRHTQYF.

V and J are TRBV9 and TRBJ1-3; D gene ambiguous. Trimming removed 0 bases at V and 4 bases at J, with 11 bases between. The germline gives CDR1 SGDLS, CDR2 YYNGEE. The CDR3 has 15 residues. The CDR3 region is CASSVAPGRGNTIYF. CDR3 DNA: TGTGCCAGCAGCGTAGCTCCGGGGAGGGGAAACACCATATATTTT. The entire variable domain, with the rest obtained from reference TRBV9 and TRBJ1-3, is as follows: DSGVTQTPKHLITATGQRVTLRCSPRSGDLSVYWYQQSLDQGLQFLIQYYNGEERAKGNILERFSAQQFPDLHSELNLSSLELGDSALYFCASSVAPGRGNTIYFGEGSWLTVV.

The chain uses TRBV5-1 and TRBJ1-1, with a possible D match to TRBD1 (5 bases). This CDR3 region has 13 residues. Germline CDR1 and CDR2: SGHRS and YFSETQ. Trimming cost V 5 bases and J 0 bases, with 8 bases left between them. CDR3: CASRRDLNTEAFF. The CDR3 DNA reads as TGCGCCAGCAGAAGGGACTTGAACACTGAAGCTTTCTTT.